This is a list of T cell receptor beta chains from one sample in a study of Graves' ophthalmopathy and Graves' hyperthyroidism. TCRdb used MiXCR to reprocess the multiplex PCR reads, holding one entry per CDR3 protein. This sample has more than 150,000 distinct CDR3 sequences; 30% to 45% occur once, and the top ten carry around 5.8%. Sample: peripheral blood. Source of these receptors: a woman in her thirties or forties with Graves' ophthalmopathy. CDR3s leave out the opening cysteine and the closing phenylalanine or tryptophan.

J gene | V gene | CDR3 protein
TRBJ2-7 | TRBV15 | ATSREKVHEQY
TRBJ1-1 | TRBV6-2/TRBV6-3 | ASDSTATEAF
TRBJ1-2 | TRBV29-1 | SVEGGNYYGYT
TRBJ2-7 | TRBV5-1 | ASSLRSLSPYEQY
TRBJ2-5 | TRBV3-1 | ASSLWAGGVKETQY
TRBJ1-1 | TRBV24-1 | ATSDLNTEAF
TRBJ1-3 | TRBV15 | ATSKRDSGNTIY
TRBJ1-1 | TRBV6-5 | ASSYSGSRFGGAF
TRBJ1-6 | TRBV28 | ASSPLDRDNSPLH
TRBJ2-5 | TRBV15 | ATSRDLETQH
TRBJ1-1 | TRBV6-1 | ASQRGTEAF
TRBJ2-7 | TRBV12-5 | ASGYASSSDTEAYEQY
TRBJ2-7 | TRBV6-4 | ASKTGTGFGRSYEQY
TRBJ2-5 | TRBV5-4 | ASSFRAGTVQETQY
TRBJ2-7 | TRBV20-1 | SAPDNYEQY
TRBJ1-6 | TRBV12-3/TRBV12-4 | ASSLGLPGGGSPLH
TRBJ1-2 | TRBV20-1 | SARDLTGGNYGYT
TRBJ1-1 | TRBV28 | ASSPTGEAF
TRBJ2-7 | TRBV5-6 | ASSRGQGAKQY
TRBJ1-5 | TRBV6-5 | ASSYGEDRVGQPQH
TRBJ1-5 | TRBV28 | ASSQTGRSNQPQH
TRBJ2-5 | TRBV12-3/TRBV12-4 | ASSSWGGSQETQY